This record covers a single TCR beta chain. In the original analysis: Reference gene primers were amplified, and this amplification served to estimate nucleated cell counts. TCRdb keeps only in-frame clones here, not all; method: immunoSEQ multiplex PCR. The V and J calls and the clone size are those of that table, but D and trimming were determined from the DNA. This sample has around 24,000 clones; approximately 77% occur once, and the top ten carry more than 13%. Germline CDR1 is LGHNA and CDR2 is YNFKEQ. The ends were cut back, 0 bases at V and 6 bases at J, with 8 bases in the middle. This CDR3 spans 13 amino acids. This specimen comes from a study of blood T cell repertoires in COVID-19. Study background: The origin of the acute and convalescent COVID-19 samples was the United States, Italy and Spain. T cells, B-cell-depleted T cells, or PBMCs provided the cDNA or gDNA that served as material.

Sequences were obtained from peripheral blood. The chain couples TRBV4-2 to TRBJ1-1; D is uncertain. This TCR derives from an elderly man with active or convalescent COVID-19. CDR3 in amino acids: CASSQDMEAEAFF. The CDR3 coding sequence is TGTGCCAGCAGCCAAGATATGGAGGCTGAAGCTTTCTTT.